Given below is one T cell receptor beta chain in context. Its antigen remains unidentified. The method was immunoSEQ multiplex PCR; TCRdb's version includes in-frame clones alone and lacks a portion of them. The sample has fewer than 150,000 clones; more than 85% are singletons. Germline V CDR1 and CDR2: SGHVS, FQNEAQ. The germline V and J ends were trimmed by 6 bases and 3 bases, with 11 bases remaining between them. The CDR3 extends over 13 amino acids. The data are from a study of T cell responses to AZD1222 COVID-19 vaccine. As for the study in general: Pooled together were second doses at about 4 or about 12 weeks.

Study-wide results and limits: A mostly white British donor set with more females was recruited, and clonal diversity was possibly underestimated. Reports say nearly half of spike-specific TCRs go after unmutated variant regions. Spike as a whole was targeted by vaccine-associated CD4 TCRs, dominant at 160-218 and 743-854.

The chain is built from TRBV7-8 and TRBJ1-2; D gene uncertain. The material sequenced was peripheral blood, taken on day 0 of AZD1222 vaccination. This clonotype originated in an adult in good health. Written as DNA, the CDR3 is TGTGCCAGCAGTCCCCGTAGGGACTATGGCTACACCTTC. This translates into CASSPRRDYGYTF.